The clone carrying this T cell receptor beta chain was counted only a few times. Its antigen is still unknown. CDR3 size: 14 residues. The V gene lost 7 bases and the J gene lost 3 bases, with 15 bases spanning the gap. Looked up from germline, CDR1 is LNHDA and CDR2 is SQIVND (reference sequence). The sample belongs to a study of T cell repertoires in cytomegalovirus infection. Study details: A matching HLA type, together with CMV infection, was signaled by public TCR beta signatures.

TCRdb itself ran the reads through MiXCR, one entry per CDR3 protein. The table has under 300,000 distinct CDR3 sequences, more than 9% seen once. Whole-study results and caveats: Adding up the frequency of public TCR beta families identified people who carried CMV plus the relevant HLA.

This sequence originates from a human donor in good health (CMV status not recorded). Some clones in this sample may be carry-over from other donors' samples. V is TRBV19 and J is TRBJ1-1; D may be TRBD1 (5 bases). Sequencing was performed on PBMCs. The DNA for the CDR3 is TGTGCCAGTATTAGAAGAGGGACGGACACTGAAGCTTTCTTT. Its protein product is CASIRRGTDTEAFF.